This is a list of T cell receptor beta chains from one sample in a study of blood T cell repertoires in COVID-19. Assay: immunoSEQ multiplex PCR; the TCRdb copy retains only in-frame clones and omits some. The repertoire has 200,000 to 300,000 clones, about 93% of them found once; the top ten carry 0.83%. What was sequenced was peripheral blood. The receptors shown here come from a man aged 25-45 years with COVID-19, enrolled during active disease. Both conserved end residues are part of each CDR3. Fields, in order: D gene, clone size, V gene, J gene, CDR3 DNA, CDR3 protein. The D gene is left open where the match is weak. Expanded clones get a size class; other rows say once, few or many, or leave the size out.

D: TRBD1; size: once; V: TRBV5-5; J: TRBJ1-5; DNA: TGTGCCAGCAGCCCAGGGACAGGGGTAGGCAATCAGCCCCAGCATTTT; CDR3: CASSPGTGVGNQPQHF
D: TRBD1; size: .; V: TRBV19; J: TRBJ1-2; DNA: TGTGCCAGTAGTAGAACCACAGGGGACTATGGCTACACCTTC; CDR3: CASSRTTGDYGYTF
D: TRBD1; size: .; V: TRBV11-2; J: TRBJ1-2; DNA: TGTGCCAGCAGCTCAAGGGACAGTAACTATGGCTACACCTTC; CDR3: CASSSRDSNYGYTF
D: TRBD1; size: .; V: TRBV5-1; J: TRBJ1-1; DNA: TGCGCCAGCAGGGGGGAGCAGGGGGCGAACACTGAAGCTTTCTTT; CDR3: CASRGEQGANTEAFF
D: .; size: .; V: TRBV4-1; J: TRBJ2-4; DNA: TGCGCCAGCAGCCAGGGATTGGTGCAGGGGCTAGCCAAAAACATTCAGTACTTC; CDR3: CASSQGLVQGLAKNIQYF
D: .; size: few; V: TRBV18; J: TRBJ2-5; DNA: TGTGCCAGCTCACCACCTGTGGGGGCGCAGGAGACCCAGTACTTC; CDR3: CASSPPVGAQETQYF
D: .; size: .; V: TRBV12-3/TRBV12-4; J: TRBJ2-7; DNA: TGTGCCAGCAGTAGGGGACTCGAGCAGTACTTC; CDR3: CASSRGLEQYF
D: TRBD2; size: .; V: TRBV9; J: TRBJ2-7; DNA: TGTGCCAGCAGCGTTAGCGGGGGCCGTTACGAGCAGTACTTC; CDR3: CASSVSGGRYEQYF
D: .; size: .; V: TRBV19; J: TRBJ1-3; DNA: TGTGCCAGTAGTACCCCACAGAGCTCTGGAAACACCATATATTTT; CDR3: CASSTPQSSGNTIYF
D: TRBD1; size: .; V: TRBV2; J: TRBJ2-7; DNA: TGTGCCAGCATCGGGACAGGGGGGATCGAGCAGTACTTC; CDR3: CASIGTGGIEQYF
D: TRBD2; size: .; V: TRBV4-1; J: TRBJ2-5; DNA: TGCGCCAGCAGCCCCCGACTAGCAGGCGAGACCCAGTACTTC; CDR3: CASSPRLAGETQYF
D: TRBD1; size: .; V: TRBV28; J: TRBJ2-5; DNA: TGTGCCAGCAGTTTTACGACAGGGTTGGACCAAGAGACCCAGTACTTC; CDR3: CASSFTTGLDQETQYF
D: .; size: .; V: TRBV3-1/TRBV3-2; J: TRBJ1-2; DNA: TGTGCCAGCAGCCAAAGTGAGGGAGGCTACACCTTC; CDR3: CASSQSEGGYTF
D: .; size: .; V: TRBV7-9; J: TRBJ1-2; DNA: TGTGCCAGCAGCTTAGTTGGGCGGGAGGGCTACACCTTC; CDR3: CASSLVGREGYTF
D: TRBD2; size: few; V: TRBV12-5; J: TRBJ2-5; DNA: TGTGCTAGTGGTTTGACCAGACTAGCGGGGGAGCAAGAGACCCAGTACTTC; CDR3: CASGLTRLAGEQETQYF
D: .; size: .; V: TRBV15; J: TRBJ1-1; DNA: TGTGCCACCAGCAGAGATTTAGGGGCAGTATGGGCTTTCTTT; CDR3: CATSRDLGAVWAFF
D: .; size: .; V: TRBV25-1; J: TRBJ2-2; DNA: TGTGCCAGCAGTGTCCAGGGGTATTATAACACCGGGGAGCTGTTTTTT; CDR3: CASSVQGYYNTGELFF
D: .; size: .; V: TRBV20-1; J: TRBJ2-1; DNA: TGCAGTGCTAGTAGACTAAACCACAATGAGCAGTTCTTC; CDR3: CSASRLNHNEQFF
D: TRBD1; size: .; V: TRBV9; J: TRBJ1-2; DNA: TGTGCCAGCAGCGCCTCCGGGACAGGGGGCGGCTACACCTTC; CDR3: CASSASGTGGGYTF
D: .; size: .; V: TRBV2; J: TRBJ1-2; DNA: TGTGCCAGCAGCCCATACGGACATATTTATGGCTACACCTTC; CDR3: CASSPYGHIYGYTF
D: TRBD1; size: .; V: TRBV5-1; J: TRBJ2-2; DNA: TGCGCCAGCAGCTTGAAAGGGGGCAACACCGGGGAGCTGTTTTTT; CDR3: CASSLKGGNTGELFF
D: .; size: once; V: TRBV6-1; J: TRBJ1-1; DNA: TGTGCCAGCAGTGTCAACGTCGCTGTGGCCTCTTTCGGGCGGGGCTCTGAAGCTTTCTTT; CDR3: CASSVNVAVASFGRGSEAFF
D: TRBD1; size: .; V: TRBV7-9; J: TRBJ1-4; DNA: TGTGCCAGCAGCCCATACTTAACGACAGGGGTGGCGGAAAAACTGTTTTTT; CDR3: CASSPYLTTGVAEKLFF
D: TRBD1; size: .; V: TRBV5-1; J: TRBJ1-4; DNA: TGCGCCAGCAGCTTTCAGGGTCAGGGGGCGAGAGAAAAACTGTTTTTT; CDR3: CASSFQGQGAREKLFF
D: TRBD1; size: .; V: TRBV4-1; J: TRBJ1-5; DNA: TGCGCCAGCAGCCAACAGGGGGCCTATAGCAATCAGCCCCAGCATTTT; CDR3: CASSQQGAYSNQPQHF